This TCR beta chain was identified in a study of blood T cell repertoires in COVID-19 (dated by TCRdb to 2019 to 2021). Context from the whole study: Samples covering the acute and convalescent phases of COVID-19 were provided by collaborators in the United States, Italy and Spain. The material from the prospective study consisted of cDNA or gDNA derived from T cells, B-cell-depleted T cells, or PBMCs. Subjects who had been exposed to COVID-19, were actively infected with it, or had recovered from it provided the deeply sampled blood TCRbeta repertoires that made up the dataset. The repertoires were released in a freely available public database meant as a resource for research on the immune response to SARS-CoV-2. The samples were drawn from the first 160 participants of the ongoing ImmuneRACE study and from roughly 1,300 subjects provided by 6 global collaborators. The sample metadata nearly always contained a de-identified subject ID, COVID-19 status, age in years and sex. Where HLA class I and class II types were available, the types were taken from metadata supplied by the sample provider, not from assay-based typing. The investigation overall reported the following: The quantity of clinical and demographic metadata differed by source and by participant and was supplied without curation.

Notes on this clone: The antigen it recognizes is unknown. Per-nucleotide qualities are absent, and no much larger clonotype sits a single base away.

In the prospective study, participants were about 18 to 90 years old, resided in 24 geographic areas of the United States, and were enrolled through a virtual design. Cohort assignment in the prospective study relied on participant-reported clinical history from a screening survey and a study questionnaire. Exposed participants were defined as having been in contact with someone with a PCR-confirmed or clinician-diagnosed COVID-19 case within 2 weeks of study entry. Mobile phlebotomists in the prospective study collected whole blood, serum and a nasopharyngeal or oropharyngeal swab from every participant. Over a roughly 2-month period, participants in the prospective study had the option of providing additional blood draws and questionnaires. Prospective study blood samples were shipped either frozen or at room temperature before DNA extraction. TCRbeta CDR3 regions were amplified from genomic DNA using the immunoSEQ Assay, a bias-controlled multiplex PCR. In the authors' own workflow: Within the assay, amplification of reference gene primers was used to estimate how many nucleated cells each sample contained. To quantify the absolute abundance of each unique TCRbeta CDR3 rearrangement, sequence reads were collapsed and filtered. For each sample, productive Simpson clonality was calculated by taking the square root of Simpson's diversity index across productive rearrangements. This immuneACCESS table, as held by TCRdb, lists in-frame sequences with V and J called but not all clones. Of the missing ones, under half trace to an unresolved V gene in checked studies; the others have no known cause. That table furnishes V, J and clone size, whereas the DNA furnished D and trimming. The sample data list about 300,000 clones, and just under 90% of these were observed just once. The ten largest make up 2.9% of the sample.

The CDR3 has 16 amino acids, counting the end cysteine and phenylalanine. Only the CDR3 region is kept as DNA, spanning 48 bases read in frame from base 1. Sequences SEHNR (CDR1) and FQNEAQ (CDR2) are obtained from the germline V gene (reference sequence). V is pruned by 3 bases and J by 2 bases, leaving 4 bases of the junction without a gene match. Input material: PBMCs or T cells enriched from blood (not recorded which). The chain is made from TRBV7-9 and TRBJ2-3, with 11 bases matching TRBD2. The receptor's source is a woman aged 45-60 years who had been exposed to COVID-19. At the DNA level, the sequence is TGTGCCAGCAGCTTGATACTAGCGGGGGACACAGATACGCAGTATTTT. This is translated as CASSLILAGDTDTQYF.